The present T cell receptor (beta chain) was sequenced within a study of T cells in Graves' hyperthyroidism and ophthalmopathy. Deletions cut 1 base from V and 3 bases from J, with 15 bases between. CDR1 SGHVS and CDR2 FNYEAQ come from the germline V gene. The CDR3 has 17 amino acids. Authors of the study amplified TCR beta CDR3 regions from RNA transcripts. Using the HTBI primer set, a first-round RT-PCR was run on the TCR CDR3. TCRdb reprocessed the multiplex PCR reads via MiXCR and lists one record per CDR3 protein. Here the sample spans hundreds of thousands of distinct CDR3 sequences, around 13% being singletons.

The rearrangement links TRBV7-6 to TRBJ2-2; a possible D gene is TRBD2 (6 bases). The sample consisted of blood. The sequence came from a woman in her fifties or sixties with Graves' ophthalmopathy. The CDR3 here is CASSLGIIGRDTGELFF. CDR3 in DNA: TGTGCCAGCAGCTTAGGTATTATCGGGAGAGACACCGGGGAGCTGTTTTTT. Drawing the rest from reference TRBV7-6 and TRBJ2-2, the complete variable domain is GAGVSQSPRYKVTKRGQDVALRCDPISGHVSLYWYRQALGQGPEFLTYFNYEAQQDKSGLPNDRFSAERPEGSISTLTIQRTEQRDSAMYRCASSLGIIGRDTGELFFGEGSRLTVL.